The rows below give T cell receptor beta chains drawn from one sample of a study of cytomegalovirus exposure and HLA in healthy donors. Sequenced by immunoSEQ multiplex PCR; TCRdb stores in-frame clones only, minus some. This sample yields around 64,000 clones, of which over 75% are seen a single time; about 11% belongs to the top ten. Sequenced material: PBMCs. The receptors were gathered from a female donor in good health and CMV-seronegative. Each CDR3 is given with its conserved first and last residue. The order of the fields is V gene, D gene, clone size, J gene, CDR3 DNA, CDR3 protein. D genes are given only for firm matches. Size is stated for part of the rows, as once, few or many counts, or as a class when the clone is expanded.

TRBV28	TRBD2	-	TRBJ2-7	TGTGCCAGCAGTTTGACGACTAGCCGTAGCGAGCAGTACTTC	CASSLTTSRSEQYF
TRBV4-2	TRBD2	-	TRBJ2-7	TGTGCCAGCAGCCCTTCGGACAGCGGGACTAGCGGGATCGAGCAGTACTTC	CASSPSDSGTSGIEQYF
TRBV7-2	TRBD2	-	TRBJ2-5	TGTGCCAGCAGCCCTCCGACTAGCGGCAAGGGTACCCAGTACTTC	CASSPPTSGKGTQYF
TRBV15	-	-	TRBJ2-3	TGTGCCACCAGCAGGCAGACCCAGGCGAGTACGCAGTATTTT	CATSRQTQASTQYF
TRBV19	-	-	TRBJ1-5	TGTGCCAGTAGTAGTTACAGGGAAGTGGACCAGCCCCAGCATTTT	CASSSYREVDQPQHF
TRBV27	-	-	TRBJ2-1	TGTGCCAGGGAGGGGAGTGAGCAGTTCTTC	CAREGSEQFF
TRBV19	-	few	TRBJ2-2	TGTGCCAGTAGTTCAGGAGGGACGGGGAACACCGGGGAGCTGTTTTTT	CASSSGGTGNTGELFF
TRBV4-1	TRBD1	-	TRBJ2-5	TGCGCCAGCAGCCAACCCGGACAGGGGGGTCCGGAGACCCAGTACTTC	CASSQPGQGGPETQYF
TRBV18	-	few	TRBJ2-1	TGTGCCAGCTCACTTCACAGGGTCAGCGAGGAGCAGTTCTTC	CASSLHRVSEEQFF
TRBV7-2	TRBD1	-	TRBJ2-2	TGTGCCAGCAGCTTGACAGGGGGCGCCGGCGGGGAGCTGTTTTTT	CASSLTGGAGGELFF
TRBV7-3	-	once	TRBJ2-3	TGTGCCAGCAGCTTCGAGCCGCGGGCCTACACAGATACGCAGTATTTT	CASSFEPRAYTDTQYF
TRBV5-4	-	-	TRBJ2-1	TGTGCCAGCAGCTTAAAGGGCAGGCGGGCCTCCTACAATGAGCAGTTCTTC	CASSLKGRRASYNEQFF
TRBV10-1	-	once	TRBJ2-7	TGCGCCAGCAGTGAGGAGCCCCCGACAGGTCTCTCCTCCTACGAGCAGTACTTC	CASSEEPPTGLSSYEQYF
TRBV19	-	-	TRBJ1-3	TGTGCCAGTAGCCGGACAGACTCTGGAAACACCATATATTTT	CASSRTDSGNTIYF
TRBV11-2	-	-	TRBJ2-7	TGTGCCAGCAGCTTAGGTTATAGCCGCTACGAGCAGTACTTC	CASSLGYSRYEQYF
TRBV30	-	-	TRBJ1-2	TGTGCCTCGACGGGCCCGCTTGGGAGAAACTATGGCTACACCTTC	CASTGPLGRNYGYTF
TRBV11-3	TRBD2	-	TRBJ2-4	TGTGCCAGCAGCTTAGGGGGGGCTAGCGGGGATATAGCCAAAAACAGTCAGTACTTC	CASSLGGASGDIAKNSQYF
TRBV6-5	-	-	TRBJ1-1	TGTGCCAGCAGTGGAAAACAGAGGAACACTGAAGCTTTCTTT	CASSGKQRNTEAFF
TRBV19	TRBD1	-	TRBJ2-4	TGTGCCAGTAGTATTGGGGGACAGACCTTAGCCAAAAACATTCAGTACTTC	CASSIGGQTLAKNIQYF
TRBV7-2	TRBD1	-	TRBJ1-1	TGTGCCAGCAGCTTAGCGGGTGCTCTAGGGACAGGGGCTTTGGGGGCTTTCTTT	CASSLAGALGTGALGAFF
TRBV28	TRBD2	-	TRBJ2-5	TGTGCCAGCAAAGCGGGAGGACACCAAGAGACCCAGTACTTC	CASKAGGHQETQYF
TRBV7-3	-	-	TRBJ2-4	TGTGCCAGCAGCCTGGACAGCCAAAACATTCAGTACTTC	CASSLDSQNIQYF
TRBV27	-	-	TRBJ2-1	TGTGCCAGCAGTTTAGGACAGTTCAATGAGCAGTTCTTC	CASSLGQFNEQFF